The rows below give T cell receptor beta chains drawn from one sample of a study of OX40 agonist ivuxolimab in advanced cancers. This table comes from immunoSEQ multiplex PCR, and its TCRdb copy is limited to in-frame clones, with some not included. The sample carries approximately 37,000 clones, roughly nine tenths recorded once. Sequencing used CD4+ or CD8+ T cells sorted from blood, obtained in a trial of the OX40 agonist ivuxolimab. All receptors derive from an adult with an advanced solid tumor such as melanoma, head and neck, liver or kidney cancer. CDR3s include the opening cysteine and the closing phenylalanine or tryptophan. D genes are given only for firm matches. Clone size, where shown, is once, few, many, or a class for clones that have expanded.

d_gene: TRBD1; v_gene: TRBV27; abundance: NA; len: 14; j_gene: TRBJ1-2; CDR3aa: CASSLGQGNYGYTF; CDR3nt: TGTGCCAGCAGTTTGGGACAGGGAAACTATGGCTACACCTTC
d_gene: NA; v_gene: TRBV6-5; abundance: NA; len: 13; j_gene: TRBJ1-1; CDR3aa: CASSYYVNTEAFF; CDR3nt: TGTGCCAGCAGTTACTACGTGAACACTGAAGCTTTCTTT
d_gene: NA; v_gene: TRBV6-6; abundance: NA; len: 11; j_gene: TRBJ1-5; CDR3aa: CASSLLQPQHF; CDR3nt: TGTGCCAGCAGTCTACTTCAGCCCCAGCATTTT
d_gene: NA; v_gene: TRBV11-2; abundance: once; len: 14; j_gene: TRBJ1-2; CDR3aa: CASSSLNRGYGYTF; CDR3nt: TGTGCCAGCAGCTCCTTAAATAGGGGATACGGCTACACCTTC
d_gene: NA; v_gene: TRBV4-2; abundance: NA; len: 15; j_gene: TRBJ2-7; CDR3aa: CASSQEGGNPYEQYF; CDR3nt: TGTGCCAGCAGCCAAGAAGGCGGGAACCCCTACGAGCAGTACTTC
d_gene: NA; v_gene: TRBV9; abundance: NA; len: 12; j_gene: TRBJ2-6; CDR3aa: CASLSGANVLTF; CDR3nt: TGTGCCAGCCTCTCTGGGGCCAACGTCCTGACTTTC
d_gene: NA; v_gene: TRBV7-9; abundance: few; len: 14; j_gene: TRBJ2-2; CDR3aa: CASSRTTNTGELFF; CDR3nt: TGTGCCAGCAGCCGGACTACCAACACCGGGGAGCTGTTTTTT
d_gene: NA; v_gene: TRBV14; abundance: NA; len: 12; j_gene: TRBJ2-7; CDR3aa: CASSQSRYEQYF; CDR3nt: TGTGCCAGCAGCCAATCCCGCTACGAGCAGTACTTC
d_gene: TRBD2; v_gene: TRBV27; abundance: NA; len: 15; j_gene: TRBJ2-1; CDR3aa: CASSLAGGTFFEQFF; CDR3nt: TGTGCCAGCAGTTTAGCGGGAGGCACCTTCTTTGAGCAGTTCTTC
d_gene: NA; v_gene: TRBV4-1; abundance: NA; len: 12; j_gene: TRBJ2-1; CDR3aa: CASSQVRAEQFF; CDR3nt: TGCGCCAGCAGCCAAGTCCGGGCAGAGCAGTTCTTC
d_gene: NA; v_gene: TRBV27; abundance: NA; len: 15; j_gene: TRBJ2-3; CDR3aa: CASSSLVRETDTQYF; CDR3nt: TGTGCCAGCAGCTCACTAGTCAGGGAGACAGATACGCAGTATTTT
d_gene: NA; v_gene: TRBV6-5; abundance: NA; len: 13; j_gene: TRBJ2-5; CDR3aa: CASSYGRQETQYF; CDR3nt: TGTGCCAGCAGTTACGGGCGGCAAGAGACCCAGTACTTC
d_gene: NA; v_gene: TRBV19; abundance: NA; len: 13; j_gene: TRBJ2-7; CDR3aa: CASSIGHPNEQYF; CDR3nt: TGTGCCAGTAGTATTGGACATCCTAACGAGCAGTACTTC
d_gene: NA; v_gene: TRBV11-2; abundance: NA; len: 13; j_gene: TRBJ1-1; CDR3aa: CASSFLASTEAFF; CDR3nt: TGTGCCAGCAGCTTCCTTGCGAGCACTGAAGCTTTCTTT
d_gene: NA; v_gene: TRBV27; abundance: NA; len: 15; j_gene: TRBJ1-6; CDR3aa: CASRTGGSYNSPLHF; CDR3nt: TGTGCCAGCAGGACGGGTGGCTCCTATAATTCACCCCTCCACTTT
d_gene: TRBD1; v_gene: TRBV19; abundance: NA; len: 18; j_gene: TRBJ1-3; CDR3aa: CASSILPGQGMTGNTIYF; CDR3nt: TGTGCCAGTAGTATTCTCCCGGGACAGGGAATGACTGGAAACACCATATATTTT
d_gene: NA; v_gene: TRBV27; abundance: NA; len: 13; j_gene: TRBJ2-1; CDR3aa: CASSLIGATEQFF; CDR3nt: TGTGCCAGCAGTTTAATTGGCGCCACTGAGCAGTTCTTC
d_gene: NA; v_gene: TRBV27; abundance: once; len: 14; j_gene: TRBJ2-2; CDR3aa: CASSLRADTGELFF; CDR3nt: TGTGCCAGCAGTTTAAGGGCCGACACCGGGGAGCTGTTTTTT
d_gene: NA; v_gene: TRBV11-3; abundance: NA; len: 14; j_gene: TRBJ2-7; CDR3aa: CASSSSATRYEQYF; CDR3nt: TGTGCCAGCAGCTCGTCTGCGACTCGCTACGAGCAGTACTTC
d_gene: NA; v_gene: TRBV11-1; abundance: NA; len: 12; j_gene: TRBJ2-7; CDR3aa: CASSLVSGEQYF; CDR3nt: TGTGCCAGCAGCTTAGTTTCGGGCGAGCAGTACTTC
d_gene: NA; v_gene: TRBV28; abundance: NA; len: 14; j_gene: TRBJ1-5; CDR3aa: CASSPRNSNQPQHF; CDR3nt: TGTGCCAGCAGTCCTAGAAATAGCAATCAGCCCCAGCATTTT
d_gene: NA; v_gene: TRBV27; abundance: NA; len: 12; j_gene: TRBJ2-1; CDR3aa: CASSLGVGEQFF; CDR3nt: TGTGCCAGCAGCTTAGGGGTGGGTGAGCAGTTCTTC
d_gene: NA; v_gene: TRBV25-1; abundance: NA; len: 12; j_gene: TRBJ2-1; CDR3aa: CASSLSGPEQFF; CDR3nt: TGTGCCAGCAGTCTTAGTGGTCCTGAGCAGTTCTTC
d_gene: NA; v_gene: TRBV10-2; abundance: NA; len: 12; j_gene: TRBJ2-3; CDR3aa: CASSPLRDTQYF; CDR3nt: TGCGCCAGCAGTCCCCTGCGGGATACGCAGTATTTT
d_gene: NA; v_gene: TRBV27; abundance: NA; len: 13; j_gene: TRBJ2-7; CDR3aa: CASSFGADYEQYF; CDR3nt: TGTGCCAGCAGTTTCGGGGCCGACTACGAGCAGTACTTC
d_gene: NA; v_gene: TRBV27; abundance: NA; len: 14; j_gene: TRBJ1-2; CDR3aa: CASSPMGRSYGYTF; CDR3nt: TGTGCCAGCAGTCCCATGGGACGGTCCTATGGCTACACCTTC
d_gene: TRBD2; v_gene: TRBV7-9; abundance: once; len: 14; j_gene: TRBJ2-7; CDR3aa: CASSPRDYTYEQYF; CDR3nt: TGTGCCAGCAGCCCCCGGGACTACACTTACGAGCAGTACTTC
d_gene: NA; v_gene: TRBV6-1; abundance: NA; len: 13; j_gene: TRBJ1-1; CDR3aa: CASSEVRNTEAFF; CDR3nt: TGTGCCAGCAGTGAGGTTAGGAACACTGAAGCTTTCTTT
d_gene: NA; v_gene: TRBV7-9; abundance: once; len: 18; j_gene: TRBJ2-5; CDR3aa: CASSPVKEGERARETQYF; CDR3nt: TGTGCCAGCAGCCCTGTTAAGGAGGGAGAAAGGGCCAGGGAGACCCAGTACTTC
d_gene: TRBD1; v_gene: TRBV27; abundance: NA; len: 15; j_gene: TRBJ1-2; CDR3aa: CASSTRQGMNYGYTF; CDR3nt: TGTGCCAGCAGTACCCGACAGGGCATGAACTATGGCTACACCTTC
d_gene: TRBD2; v_gene: TRBV11-2; abundance: NA; len: 15; j_gene: TRBJ2-7; CDR3aa: CASSFPQGLEYEQYF; CDR3nt: TGTGCCAGCAGCTTCCCACAGGGACTAGAGTACGAGCAGTACTTC
d_gene: TRBD2; v_gene: TRBV30; abundance: NA; len: 14; j_gene: TRBJ2-5; CDR3aa: CAWKGLAGGETQYF; CDR3nt: TGTGCCTGGAAGGGACTAGCGGGAGGAGAGACCCAGTACTTC
d_gene: NA; v_gene: TRBV7-9; abundance: NA; len: 14; j_gene: TRBJ2-2; CDR3aa: CASSDRPSRGELFF; CDR3nt: TGTGCCAGCAGCGACCGACCAAGCCGCGGGGAGCTGTTTTTT
d_gene: NA; v_gene: TRBV19; abundance: NA; len: 15; j_gene: TRBJ1-5; CDR3aa: CASSIALGGNQPQHF; CDR3nt: TGTGCCAGTAGTATAGCCTTAGGGGGGAATCAGCCCCAGCATTTT
d_gene: NA; v_gene: TRBV9; abundance: NA; len: 14; j_gene: TRBJ2-3; CDR3aa: CASSVGRGTDTQYF; CDR3nt: TGTGCCAGCAGCGTAGGACGTGGCACAGATACGCAGTATTTT
d_gene: NA; v_gene: TRBV2; abundance: once; len: 17; j_gene: TRBJ1-6; CDR3aa: CASSVRQASSYNSPLHF; CDR3nt: TGTGCCAGCAGTGTTCGACAGGCAAGCTCCTATAATTCACCCCTCCACTTT
d_gene: NA; v_gene: TRBV30; abundance: NA; len: 12; j_gene: TRBJ2-7; CDR3aa: CARNGASYEQYF; CDR3nt: TGTGCCCGGAACGGGGCGTCCTACGAGCAGTACTTC
d_gene: NA; v_gene: TRBV5-8; abundance: NA; len: 14; j_gene: TRBJ2-5; CDR3aa: CASSFGLGRETQYF; CDR3nt: TGTGCCAGCAGCTTTGGTCTCGGCCGGGAGACCCAGTACTTC
d_gene: TRBD1; v_gene: TRBV7-9; abundance: NA; len: 16; j_gene: TRBJ1-1; CDR3aa: CASSLRAGGLNTEAFF; CDR3nt: TGTGCCAGCAGCTTAAGGGCAGGGGGGTTGAACACTGAAGCTTTCTTT
d_gene: TRBD2; v_gene: TRBV11-2; abundance: NA; len: 17; j_gene: TRBJ2-5; CDR3aa: CASSLASLAGFQETQYF; CDR3nt: TGTGCCAGCAGCTTAGCGTCCCTAGCGGGGTTCCAAGAGACCCAGTACTTC
d_gene: NA; v_gene: TRBV5-4; abundance: NA; len: 16; j_gene: TRBJ2-3; CDR3aa: CASSRGIYSETDTQYF; CDR3nt: TGTGCCAGCAGCCGGGGGATCTATTCGGAGACAGATACGCAGTATTTT
d_gene: NA; v_gene: TRBV6-1; abundance: NA; len: 16; j_gene: TRBJ1-4; CDR3aa: CASSVSGHTTNEKLFF; CDR3nt: TGTGCCAGCAGTGTCTCGGGCCACACAACTAATGAAAAACTGTTTTTT
d_gene: NA; v_gene: TRBV2; abundance: NA; len: 14; j_gene: TRBJ2-1; CDR3aa: CASARGPSLGEQFF; CDR3nt: TGTGCCAGCGCTCGAGGGCCGAGCCTTGGTGAGCAGTTCTTC
d_gene: NA; v_gene: TRBV25-1; abundance: once; len: 12; j_gene: TRBJ1-2; CDR3aa: CASNTANYGYTF; CDR3nt: TGTGCCAGCAACACAGCTAACTATGGCTACACCTTC
d_gene: NA; v_gene: TRBV7-9; abundance: NA; len: 16; j_gene: TRBJ2-1; CDR3aa: CASSLQDSSSYNEQFF; CDR3nt: TGTGCCAGCAGCTTACAGGACTCGAGCTCCTACAATGAGCAGTTCTTC
d_gene: NA; v_gene: TRBV2; abundance: NA; len: 18; j_gene: TRBJ2-6; CDR3aa: CASRYSPTALSGANVLTF; CDR3nt: TGTGCCAGCAGATACAGCCCTACCGCCCTCTCTGGGGCCAACGTCCTGACTTTC
d_gene: TRBD2; v_gene: TRBV6-5; abundance: NA; len: 13; j_gene: TRBJ2-5; CDR3aa: CASSEGLAGTQYF; CDR3nt: TGTGCCAGCAGTGAGGGACTAGCCGGGACCCAGTACTTC
d_gene: TRBD1; v_gene: TRBV6-1; abundance: NA; len: 15; j_gene: TRBJ1-5; CDR3aa: CASIQTGQSNQPQHF; CDR3nt: TGTGCCAGCATTCAGACAGGGCAAAGCAATCAGCCCCAGCATTTT
d_gene: NA; v_gene: TRBV7-6; abundance: NA; len: 13; j_gene: TRBJ2-7; CDR3aa: CASSFGTAYEQYF; CDR3nt: TGTGCCAGCAGCTTTGGGACGGCCTACGAGCAGTACTTC
d_gene: NA; v_gene: TRBV30; abundance: few; len: 11; j_gene: TRBJ2-5; CDR3aa: CAWNPGETQYF; CDR3nt: TGTGCCTGGAACCCGGGGGAGACCCAGTACTTC
d_gene: NA; v_gene: TRBV4-1; abundance: once; len: 13; j_gene: TRBJ2-7; CDR3aa: CASSQTGYYEQYF; CDR3nt: TGCGCCAGCAGCCAAACAGGGTACTACGAGCAGTACTTC
d_gene: NA; v_gene: TRBV25-1; abundance: NA; len: 14; j_gene: TRBJ1-6; CDR3aa: CASSLRRANSPLHF; CDR3nt: TGTGCCAGCAGCCTGAGGAGGGCTAATTCACCCCTCCACTTT
d_gene: TRBD1; v_gene: TRBV4-1; abundance: NA; len: 13; j_gene: TRBJ1-2; CDR3aa: CASSLRQGHGYTF; CDR3nt: TGCGCCAGCAGCCTAAGACAGGGGCATGGCTACACCTTC
d_gene: TRBD2; v_gene: TRBV27; abundance: few; len: 14; j_gene: TRBJ2-1; CDR3aa: CASSSSGDLNEQFF; CDR3nt: TGTGCCAGCAGTTCAAGCGGGGACCTCAATGAGCAGTTCTTC
d_gene: NA; v_gene: TRBV9; abundance: NA; len: 15; j_gene: TRBJ2-7; CDR3aa: CASSVDSTFSYEQYF; CDR3nt: TGTGCCAGCAGCGTCGACTCTACCTTTTCCTACGAGCAGTACTTC
d_gene: NA; v_gene: TRBV29-1; abundance: NA; len: 14; j_gene: TRBJ2-7; CDR3aa: CSVVERDRAYEQYF; CDR3nt: TGCAGCGTCGTTGAACGGGACCGGGCCTACGAGCAGTACTTC
d_gene: TRBD1; v_gene: TRBV15; abundance: NA; len: 17; j_gene: TRBJ2-5; CDR3aa: CATSDPTGAHSPETQYF; CDR3nt: TGTGCCACCAGCGATCCAACAGGGGCCCACTCCCCAGAGACCCAGTACTTC
d_gene: NA; v_gene: TRBV10-3; abundance: once; len: 15; j_gene: TRBJ1-3; CDR3aa: CAISESGSSGNTIYF; CDR3nt: TGTGCCATCAGTGAGTCGGGGAGCTCTGGAAACACCATATATTTT
d_gene: NA; v_gene: TRBV5-6; abundance: NA; len: 12; j_gene: TRBJ1-6; CDR3aa: CASSQGNSPLHF; CDR3nt: TGTGCCAGCAGCCAAGGGAATTCACCCCTCCACTTT